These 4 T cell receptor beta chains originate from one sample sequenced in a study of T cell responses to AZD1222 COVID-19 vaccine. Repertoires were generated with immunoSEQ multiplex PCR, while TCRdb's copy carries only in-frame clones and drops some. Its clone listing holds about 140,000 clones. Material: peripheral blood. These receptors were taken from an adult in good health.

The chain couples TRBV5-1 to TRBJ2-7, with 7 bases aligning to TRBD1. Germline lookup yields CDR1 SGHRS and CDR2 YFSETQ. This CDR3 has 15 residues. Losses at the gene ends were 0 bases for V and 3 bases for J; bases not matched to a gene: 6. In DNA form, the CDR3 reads TGCGCCAGCAGCTTGGAAGGGACAGTTCTCTACGAGCAGTACTTC. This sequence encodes CASSLEGTVLYEQYF. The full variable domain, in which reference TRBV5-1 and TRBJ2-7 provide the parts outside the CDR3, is KAGVTQTPRYLIKTRGQQVTLSCSPISGHRSVSWYQQTPGQGLQFLFEYFSETQRNKGNFPGRFSGRQFSNSRSEMNVSTLELGDSALYLCASSLEGTVLYEQYFGPGTRLTVT.

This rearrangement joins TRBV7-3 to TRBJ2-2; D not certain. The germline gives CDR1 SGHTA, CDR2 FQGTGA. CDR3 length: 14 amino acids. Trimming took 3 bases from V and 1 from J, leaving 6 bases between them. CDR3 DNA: TGTGCCAGCAGCTTTGGGAAGAACACCGGGGAGCTGTTTTTT. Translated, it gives CASSFGKNTGELFF.

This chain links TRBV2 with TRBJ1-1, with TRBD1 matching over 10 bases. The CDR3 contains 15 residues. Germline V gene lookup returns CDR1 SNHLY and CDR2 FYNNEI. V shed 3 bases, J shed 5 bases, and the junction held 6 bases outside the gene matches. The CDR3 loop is CASSDSDRGRTEAFF. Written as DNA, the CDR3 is TGTGCCAGCAGTGATTCCGACAGGGGGCGGACTGAAGCTTTCTTT.

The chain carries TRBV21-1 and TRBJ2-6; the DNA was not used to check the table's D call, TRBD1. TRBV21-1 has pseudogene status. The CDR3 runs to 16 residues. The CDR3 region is CASSKWGHSGANVLTF. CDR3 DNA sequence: TGTGCCAGCAGCAAATGGGGCCACTCTGGGGCCAACGTCCTGACTTTC.